The 32 T cell receptor beta chains in this list originate from one sample, sequenced in a study of blood T cells in healthy people across ages. The use of a sample-barcoded 5' primer and a J-beta primer mix characterized a second PCR of roughly 7 to 12 cycles. From the 5' RACE reads, TCRdb called clonotypes with MiXCR, one entry per CDR3 protein. The sample has 790,000 or so distinct CDR3 sequences, roughly three fifths seen once. Sequencing used blood. Receptor source: a man aged 40-55 years in good health.

The V call is TRBV20-1, the J call TRBJ1-4, with D unclear. Trimming removed 0 bases from V and 13 bases from J, with 15 bases in between. This CDR3 region has 13 residues. Germline V gene data show CDR1 as DFQATT and CDR2 as SNEGSKA (reference sequence). The CDR3 DNA sequence: TGCAGTGCTAGAGAAGGAGAGCTAACGAGACTGTTTTTT. This translates into CSAREGELTRLFF.

Of note for this clonotype: Possible read error: a much larger clone is one base away. The chain links TRBV12-3 or TRBV12-4 to TRBJ2-5; 7 nucleotides match TRBD2. The CDR3 is 14 amino acids. In DNA, the CDR3 is TGTGCCAGCACGACAGCGGGGCACCAAAAGACCCAGTACTTC. This gives the protein CASTTAGHQKTQYF.

The table lists this clonotype with many counts. The chain recombines TRBV6-2 or TRBV6-3 with TRBJ2-7; a possible D gene is TRBD2 (6 bases). The CDR3 has 15 amino acids. The V gene's germline CDR1 is MNHEY and CDR2 SVGEGT. The V end was cut by 7 bases, the J end by 3 bases, with 19 bases between. As DNA, the CDR3 is TGTGCCAGCACTTCCCCACGGGACTCCATCTACGAGCAGTACTTC. Its translation: CASTSPRDSIYEQYF.

The chain uses TRBV20-1 and TRBJ2-2; D not resolved. The CDR3 contains 12 residues. The V end was cut by 4 bases, the J end by 2 bases, with 5 bases between. The germline gives CDR1 DFQATT, CDR2 SNEGSKA (reference sequence). The CDR3 region is CSANKNTGELFF. The CDR3 DNA sequence: TGCAGTGCTAATAAAAACACCGGGGAGCTGTTTTTT.

The chain carries TRBV5-1 and TRBJ2-1; 14 bases are shared with TRBD2. After removal of 0 bases from V and 7 bases from J, the junction contained 9 bases not matched to a gene. This CDR3 comprises 18 residues. The germline CDR1 and CDR2 sequences are SGHRS and YFSETQ. This chain's CDR3 is CASSLEPGLAGVMNEQFF. In DNA, the CDR3 is TGCGCCAGCAGCTTGGAACCGGGACTAGCGGGGGTGATGAATGAGCAGTTCTTC.

The chain is built from TRBV6-5 and TRBJ2-5; tentatively, D is TRBD1 or TRBD2 (5 bases each). V shed 5 bases and J shed 6 bases, with 13 bases lying between them. The CDR3 runs to 13 residues. Germline assignment: CDR1 MNHEY and CDR2 SVGAGI. The CDR3 sequence is CASSDRFGKTQYF. The CDR3 DNA sequence: TGTGCCAGCAGTGACAGATTCGGGAAGACCCAGTACTTC.

A remark on this clonotype: Mismatch with germline at one junction end may stem from a read error. This chain joins TRBV6-1 and TRBJ2-1; perhaps TRBD2 as D (5 bases). This CDR3 is 13 amino acids long. Germline V lookup: CDR1 MNHNS, CDR2 SASEGT. The CDR3: CASSERGWNERFF. CDR3 nucleotides: TGTGCCAGCAGTGAAAGAGGGTGGAATGAGCGGTTCTTC.

This clonotype was found a few times. The rearrangement links TRBV6-1 to TRBJ2-1; 13 positions agree with TRBD2. The CDR3 is 17 amino acids. V was clipped by 6 bases and J by 0 bases; unmatched bases: 5. Germline V gives CDR1 MNHNS, CDR2 SASEGT. CDR3 sequence: CASSRLAGGGSYNEQFF. CDR3 bases: TGTGCCAGCAGCAGACTAGCGGGAGGAGGCTCCTACAATGAGCAGTTCTTC.

The genes are TRBV7-2 and TRBJ1-5, with D unclear. CDR1 and CDR2 (germline): SGHTA, FQGNSA. The CDR3 spans 13 residues. The V end was cut by 3 bases, the J end by 4 bases, with 7 bases between. The DNA of the CDR3 is TGTGCCAGCAGCTTTGACGTGAATCAGCCCCAGCATTTT. Translation gives CASSFDVNQPQHF.

This rearrangement joins TRBV20-1 to TRBJ2-7; D perhaps matches TRBD1 (6 bases). CDR1 is DFQATT and CDR2 is SNEGSKA in the germline V gene (reference sequence). The V and J ends lost 6 bases and 4 bases respectively, with 16 bases between them. The CDR3 spans 13 residues. CDR3 DNA sequence: TGCAGTGCCCTGAAGGAAGGGGGTTACGAGCAGTACTTC. Residues: CSALKEGGYEQYF.

The CDR3 DNA sequence: TGCAGTGCTCGTAGACAGGGTGGGCAAGAGACCCAGTACTTC. Residues: CSARRQGGQETQYF. V is TRBV20-1 and J is TRBJ2-5; 7 bases are shared with TRBD1. CDR3 length equals 14 residues. CDR1 is DFQATT, CDR2 SNEGSKA, per germline (reference sequence). V lost 5 bases, J lost 2 bases, and 8 bases stayed unmatched.

This clonotype was picked up a small number of times. The CDR3 loop is CASSLGGPPGGFQETQYF. The CDR3 region has the DNA TGCGCCAGCAGCTTGGGCGGCCCTCCTGGAGGTTTCCAAGAGACCCAGTACTTC. The rearrangement links TRBV5-1 to TRBJ2-5; perhaps TRBD2 as D (5 bases). V was trimmed by 0 bases and J by 1 base, leaving 19 bases between them. The length of the CDR3 is 18 residues. Germline CDR1 reads SGHRS; CDR2 reads YFSETQ. Full variable domain (outside the CDR3, taken from reference TRBV5-1 and TRBJ2-5): KAGVTQTPRYLIKTRGQQVTLSCSPISGHRSVSWYQQTPGQGLQFLFEYFSETQRNKGNFPGRFSGRQFSNSRSEMNVSTLELGDSALYLCASSLGGPPGGFQETQYFGPGTRLLVL.

This clonotype was seen just once. This could be a read error, since a much larger clone is one nucleotide away. The chain joins TRBV7-3 to TRBJ2-5; a possible D gene is TRBD1 (7 bases). Germline CDR1 reads SGHTA; CDR2 reads FQGTGA. Between the trimmed V and J ends, which lost 4 bases and 11 bases, there was a span of 17 bases. CDR3 size: 13 residues. CDR3 DNA: TGTGCCAGCAGCTCAGGGGGAGGTAATGAGCAGTACTTC. Its translation: CASSSGGGNEQYF.

The rearrangement links TRBV5-1 to TRBJ1-6; no firm D call. CDR3 length: 17 residues. In germline, CDR1 is SGHRS, CDR2 YFSETQ. Trimming took off 0 bases at V and 0 bases at J, with 10 bases between the two ends. The CDR3 bases are TGCGCCAGCAGCTTGGGTCAGGCGAACTCCTATAATTCACCCCTCCACTTT. Translated, it gives CASSLGQANSYNSPLHF.

CDR3 bases: TGTGCCAGCAGTTACTTTACAGATGAAAAACTGTTTTTT. Translated: CASSYFTDEKLFF. This chain links TRBV6-6 with TRBJ1-4; D remains ambiguous. Germline CDR1 and CDR2: MNHNY and SVGAGI (reference sequence). The V end was cut by 1 base, the J end by 6 bases, with 6 bases between. This CDR3 is 13 amino acids long.

Here the CDR3 reads CASRSEYVAKNIQYF. The CDR3 DNA sequence: TGCGCCAGCAGATCAGAGTATGTAGCCAAAAACATTCAGTACTTC. J is TRBJ2-4 and V is TRBV5-1, with D uncertain. CDR3 length equals 15 residues. Trimming took 5 bases from V and 0 from J, leaving 12 bases between them. Germline CDR1 is SGHRS and CDR2 is YFSETQ.

V is TRBV15 and J is TRBJ2-7; 11 bases match TRBD1. This CDR3 is built from 17 residues. V was clipped by 5 bases and J by 4 bases; unmatched bases: 13. Germline CDR1 and CDR2: LNHNV and YYDKDF (reference sequence). This CDR3 is CATSGGIRDRGMYEQYF. The DNA for the CDR3 is TGTGCCACCAGCGGCGGGATCCGGGACAGGGGGATGTACGAGCAGTACTTC.

This clonotype was recorded once. The V gene is TRBV9, the J gene TRBJ2-2; either TRBD1 or TRBD2 may supply D (5 bases each). This CDR3 comprises 16 residues. CDR1 SGDLS and CDR2 YYNGEE come from the germline V gene. V dropped 6 bases and J dropped 4 bases, with 19 bases sitting between them. The CDR3: CASTIGTGRGTGELFF. The CDR3 region has the DNA TGTGCCAGCACCATTGGTACAGGTCGGGGCACCGGGGAGCTGTTTTTT.

The rearrangement joins TRBV12-3 or TRBV12-4 to TRBJ2-1; TRBD1 or TRBD2 may be the D gene (5 bases each). This CDR3 is built from 12 residues. V lost 4 bases and J 13 bases, leaving 14 bases between the germline ends. The CDR3, as DNA: TGTGCCAGCAGTTGGATGGGGGTCGAACAGTTCTTC. Translated: CASSWMGVEQFF.

This chain connects TRBV6-5 to TRBJ1-6; D is undetermined. Germline CDR1 MNHEY, CDR2 SVGAGI. The V and J ends lost 6 bases and 10 bases respectively, with 13 bases between them. The length of the CDR3 is 13 residues. Here the CDR3 DNA reads TGTGCCAGCAGCCCCAATCCGGGGTCACCCCTCCACTTT. Its translation is CASSPNPGSPLHF.

This chain uses TRBV4-2 with TRBJ1-2; D is perhaps TRBD1 (5 bases). The germline CDR1 and CDR2 sequences are LGHNA and YNFKEQ. Trimming removed 1 base from V and 8 bases from J, with 23 bases in between. The CDR3 runs 17 residues. CDR3 loop: CASSQARLSGPGTGYTF. The CDR3 bases are TGTGCCAGCAGCCAAGCCAGGTTATCGGGACCAGGGACGGGCTACACCTTC.

This clonotype was recorded only once. The chain joins TRBV6-2 or TRBV6-3 to TRBJ1-6; weak D call: TRBD1 (5 bases). The CDR3 runs to 14 residues. V was trimmed by 8 bases and J by 10 bases, leaving 18 bases between them. The germline V gene encodes CDR1 MNHEY and CDR2 SVGEGT. The CDR3 bases are TGTGCCAGCGGGGGAGCCCTCCGGAGCTCACCCCTCCACTTT. This translates into CASGGALRSSPLHF.

The chain couples TRBV6-5 to TRBJ2-3; TRBD2 might be the D (6 bases). V lost 4 bases to trimming and J lost 1 base, with 18 bases between them. Germline V gene lookup returns CDR1 MNHEY and CDR2 SVGAGI. There are 17 residues in the CDR3. This CDR3 is CASSSLGGRAGTDTQYF. The CDR3 DNA follows: TGTGCCAGCAGTTCCCTGGGAGGACGAGCCGGCACAGATACGCAGTATTTT.

The rearrangement links TRBV7-3 to TRBJ1-1; D is unclear. Germline CDR1 is SGHTA and CDR2 is FQGTGA. The V and J ends lost 2 bases and 1 base respectively, with 11 bases between them. CDR3 length: 15 residues. The CDR3 region is CASSLGLGGNTEAFF. CDR3 DNA: TGTGCCAGCAGCTTAGGGCTTGGCGGGAACACTGAAGCTTTCTTT.

This rearrangement joins TRBV20-1 to TRBJ2-6; D possibly corresponds to TRBD2 (5 bases). This CDR3 region has 13 residues. Trimming cost V 6 bases and J 4 bases, with 10 bases left between them. Germline CDR1 DFQATT, CDR2 SNEGSKA (reference sequence). CDR3 nucleotides: TGCAGTGCGAGGGTGGAAGGGGCCAACGTCCTGACTTTC. This encodes CSARVEGANVLTF.

This chain connects TRBV2 to TRBJ1-5; D uncertain. Per germline, CDR1 SNHLY and CDR2 FYNNEI. The CDR3 has 15 amino acids. V was clipped by 7 bases and J by 2 bases, with 15 bases between them. The chain's CDR3 is CASKWGGSGNQPQHF. The CDR3 DNA reads TGTGCCAGCAAGTGGGGTGGGTCCGGCAATCAGCCCCAGCATTTT.

The gene calls are TRBV6-2 or TRBV6-3 and TRBJ2-3; no firm D call. The CDR3 contains 16 residues. V was trimmed by 5 bases and J by 2 bases, leaving 17 bases between them. The germline V gene encodes CDR1 MNHEY and CDR2 SVGEGT. CDR3 residues: CASSTYGGANTDTQYF. CDR3 DNA: TGTGCCAGCAGTACCTACGGCGGAGCCAACACAGATACGCAGTATTTT.

The gene calls are TRBV20-1 and TRBJ2-3, with D perhaps being TRBD1 or TRBD2 (7 bases each). V was cut by 8 bases and J by 5 bases, with 17 bases left in between. Germline CDR1 reads DFQATT; CDR2 reads SNEGSKA (reference sequence). This CDR3 is 13 amino acids long. The CDR3 nucleotides read TGCAGTCCTGGGGAGGGGGCAGAAGATACGCAGTATTTT. The encoded protein is CSPGEGAEDTQYF.

The chain recombines TRBV9 with TRBJ2-3; TRBD2 agrees at 7 bases. Looked up from germline, CDR1 is SGDLS and CDR2 is YYNGEE. J lost 3 bases, V lost 5 bases, and 9 bases had no gene match. CDR3 length: 15 residues. In nucleotides, the CDR3 is TGTGCCAGCAGTTCCCGGGGGGATGAAACAGATACGCAGTATTTT. Translation: CASSSRGDETDTQYF.

The genes are TRBV7-3 and TRBJ2-3; 11 nucleotides match TRBD2. This CDR3 has 16 residues. Trimming at V came to 5 bases and at J to 2 bases, leaving 6 bases not matched to a gene. The germline CDR1 and CDR2 sequences are SGHTA and FQGTGA. The CDR3 reads CASSPRTSGLTDTQYF. The CDR3, as DNA: TGTGCCAGCAGCCCTCGGACTAGCGGGCTCACAGATACGCAGTATTTT.

V usage is TRBV5-1 and J usage is TRBJ1-4; D is perhaps TRBD1 (5 bases). The CDR3 totals 16 residues. Germline assignment: CDR1 SGHRS and CDR2 YFSETQ. V dropped 4 bases and J dropped 5 bases, with 18 bases sitting between them. CDR3 nucleotides: TGCGCCAGCAGCAACACCGGCGGGGGATCAAATGAAAAACTGTTTTTT. Protein sequence: CASSNTGGGSNEKLFF.

The chain links TRBV15 to TRBJ2-7; 7 bases map to TRBD2. Germline values: CDR1 LNHNV, CDR2 YYDKDF (reference sequence). The junction had 5 bases not matched to a gene; V was cut back by 1 base and J by 2 bases. This CDR3 comprises 15 residues. The CDR3 loop reads CATSRVRGSTYEQYF. The CDR3 DNA reads TGTGCCACCAGCAGAGTCCGCGGGAGTACCTACGAGCAGTACTTC.